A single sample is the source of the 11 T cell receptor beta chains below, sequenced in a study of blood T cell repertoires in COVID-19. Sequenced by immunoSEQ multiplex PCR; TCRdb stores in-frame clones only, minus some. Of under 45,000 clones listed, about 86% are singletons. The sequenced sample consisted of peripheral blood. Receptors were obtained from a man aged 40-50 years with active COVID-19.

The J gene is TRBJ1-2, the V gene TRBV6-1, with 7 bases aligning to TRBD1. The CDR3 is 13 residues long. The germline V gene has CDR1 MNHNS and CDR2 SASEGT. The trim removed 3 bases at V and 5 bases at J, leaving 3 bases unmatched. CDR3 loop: CASSEGTEYGYTF. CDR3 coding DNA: TGTGCCAGCAGTGAGGGGACAGAATATGGCTACACCTTC.

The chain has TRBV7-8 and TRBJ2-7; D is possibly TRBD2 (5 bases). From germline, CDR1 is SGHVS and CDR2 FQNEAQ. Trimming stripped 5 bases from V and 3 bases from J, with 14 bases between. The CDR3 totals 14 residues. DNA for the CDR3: TGTGCCAGCAGCCACCGGGGTCTAAACTACGAGCAGTACTTC. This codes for CASSHRGLNYEQYF.

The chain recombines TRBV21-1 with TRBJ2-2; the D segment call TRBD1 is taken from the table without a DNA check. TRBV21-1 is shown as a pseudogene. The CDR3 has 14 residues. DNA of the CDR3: TGTGCCAGCCCCTACAGGGGGCTCACCGGGGAGCTGTTTTTT. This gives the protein CASPYRGLTGELFF.

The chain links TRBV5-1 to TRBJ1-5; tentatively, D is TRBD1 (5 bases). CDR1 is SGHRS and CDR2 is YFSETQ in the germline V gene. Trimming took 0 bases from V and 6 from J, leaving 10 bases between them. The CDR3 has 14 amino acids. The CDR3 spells CASSLEGDGQPQHF. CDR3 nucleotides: TGCGCCAGCAGCTTGGAAGGGGATGGTCAGCCCCAGCATTTT.

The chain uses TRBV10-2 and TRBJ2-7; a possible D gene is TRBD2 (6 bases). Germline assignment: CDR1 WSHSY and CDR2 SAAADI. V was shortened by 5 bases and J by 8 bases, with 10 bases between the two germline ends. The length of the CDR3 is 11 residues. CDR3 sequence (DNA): TGCGCCAGCAGTCCGGGAGAGAAGCAGTACTTC. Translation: CASSPGEKQYF.

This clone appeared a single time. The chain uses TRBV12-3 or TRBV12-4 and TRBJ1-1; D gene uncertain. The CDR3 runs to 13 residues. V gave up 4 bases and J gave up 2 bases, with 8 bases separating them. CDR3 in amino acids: CASSWASNTEAFF. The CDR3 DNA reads TGTGCCAGCAGTTGGGCCAGCAACACTGAAGCTTTCTTT.

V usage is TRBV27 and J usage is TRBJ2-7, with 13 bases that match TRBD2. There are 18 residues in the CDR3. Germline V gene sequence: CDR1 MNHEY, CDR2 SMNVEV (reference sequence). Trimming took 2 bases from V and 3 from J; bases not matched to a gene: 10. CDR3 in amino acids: CASSLTPLGLAGVYEQYF. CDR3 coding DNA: TGTGCCAGCAGTTTAACCCCCCTTGGACTAGCGGGAGTCTACGAGCAGTACTTC.

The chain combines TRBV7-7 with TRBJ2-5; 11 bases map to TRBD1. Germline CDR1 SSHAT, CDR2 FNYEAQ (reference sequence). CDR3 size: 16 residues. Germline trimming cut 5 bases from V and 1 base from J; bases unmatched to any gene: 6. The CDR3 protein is CASSLRDRGTQETQYF. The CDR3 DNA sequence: TGTGCCAGCAGCCTCCGGGACAGGGGGACCCAAGAGACCCAGTACTTC. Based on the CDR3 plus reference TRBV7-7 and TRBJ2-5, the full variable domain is GAGVSQSPRYKVTKRGQDVTLRCDPISSHATLYWYQQALGQGPEFLTYFNYEAQPDKSGLPSDRFSAERPEGSISTLTIQRTEQRDSAMYRCASSLRDRGTQETQYFGPGTRLLVL.

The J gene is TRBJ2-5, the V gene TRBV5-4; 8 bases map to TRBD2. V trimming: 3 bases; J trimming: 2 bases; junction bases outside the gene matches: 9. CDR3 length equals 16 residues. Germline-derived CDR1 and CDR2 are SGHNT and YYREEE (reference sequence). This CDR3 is CASSSRASGPQETQYF. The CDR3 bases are TGTGCCAGCAGCTCGAGGGCTAGCGGGCCTCAAGAGACCCAGTACTTC.

The CDR3 region is CASSIDRGNEQYF. Here the CDR3 DNA reads TGTGCCAGCAGTATCGACAGGGGGAACGAGCAGTACTTC. J is TRBJ2-7 and V is TRBV27, with TRBD1 identical over 9 bases. J lost 5 bases, V lost 5 bases, and 4 bases had no gene match. CDR3 length: 13 amino acids. The V gene's germline CDR1 is MNHEY and CDR2 SMNVEV (reference sequence).

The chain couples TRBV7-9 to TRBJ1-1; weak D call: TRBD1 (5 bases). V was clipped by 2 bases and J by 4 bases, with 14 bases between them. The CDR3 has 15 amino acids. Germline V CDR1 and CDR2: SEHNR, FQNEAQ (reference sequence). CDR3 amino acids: CASSLRGGAGTEAFF. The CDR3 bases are TGTGCCAGCAGCTTACGGGGAGGGGCGGGCACTGAAGCTTTCTTT.